In its sample, the clone carrying this T cell receptor beta chain was seen once. A much larger clone lies a single base off, so this may be a read error. Assay used: immunoSEQ multiplex PCR; TCRdb lists only in-frame clones, some missing. The sample lists more than 200,000 clones, around 80% seen once, with around 1.5% in the top ten. This specimen comes from a study of blood T cell repertoires in COVID-19. Study-level information: Donors in the United States, Italy and Spain gave samples during acute or convalescent COVID-19.

Germline V gene sequence: CDR1 MNHEY, CDR2 SMNVEV (reference sequence). V lost 6 bases and J lost 1, with 3 bases in between. This CDR3 is 12 amino acids long. This chain links TRBV27 with TRBJ2-2; no clear D gene. The TCR originated in a middle-aged woman who had recovered from COVID-19. Sequencing used peripheral blood. CDR3 sequence: CASSQNTGELFF. DNA for the CDR3: TGTGCCAGCAGCCAGAACACCGGGGAGCTGTTTTTT.